These 15 T cell receptor beta chains originate from one sample sequenced in a study of CXCR3-negative and CXCR3-positive naive CD8 T cells. UMI-tagged TRB cDNA libraries were built via 5' RACE. Following a re-call of the 5' RACE reads, TCRdb has one entry per CDR3 protein and lacks DNA. Its table lists over 80,000 distinct CDR3 sequences. The sample comprised naive CXCR3- CD8+ T cells from blood. As to subset: CD45RO-CCR7+CD27+CD95- naive CD8+ T cells lacking CXCR3 (TNR3-). The receptor source for this set is a human donor in good health. Some clones in this sample may be carry-over from other donors' samples.

CDR3 region: CSVVQAPYGYTF. This chain uses TRBV29-1 with TRBJ1-2; TCRdb returns TRBD1, unconfirmable since there is no DNA. The CDR3 spans 12 residues. Germline V gene data show CDR1 as SQVTM and CDR2 as ANQGSEA.

V gene TRBV5-1 combines with J gene TRBJ2-7; the TCRdb D gene call, TRBD1, has no DNA to confirm it. The length of the CDR3 is 14 residues. Germline-derived CDR1 and CDR2 are SGHRS and YFSETQ. The CDR3 protein is CASSARDGPYEQYF.

The genes are TRBV11-2 and TRBJ2-1; TCRdb's D call, TRBD1, is unchecked because there is no DNA. CDR1 and CDR2 from the germline V gene are SGHAT and FQNNGV. The CDR3 is made up of 13 amino acids. The CDR3 loop reads CASSLVGNDEQFF.

The chain recombines TRBV10-1 with TRBJ2-1. This CDR3 is 14 amino acids long. From germline, CDR1 is WNHNN and CDR2 SYGVQD (reference sequence). CDR3 region: CASSEDGTYNEQFF.

V and J are TRBV12-3 or TRBV12-4 and TRBJ2-5; without DNA, the TCRdb call of TRBD1 cannot be checked. The CDR3 contains 14 residues. The CDR3 reads CASSFGQGGETQYF.

The chain has TRBV28 and TRBJ2-7; TCRdb's D gene call, TRBD2, goes unchecked for lack of DNA. Looked up from germline, CDR1 is MDHEN and CDR2 is SYDVKM. The CDR3 spans 15 residues. The chain's CDR3 is CASRWDSRGSYEQYF.

The chain has TRBV28 and TRBJ2-3; TCRdb lists TRBD1, though no DNA is available to test this call. This CDR3 region has 16 residues. Germline lookup yields CDR1 MDHEN and CDR2 SYDVKM. This chain's CDR3 is CASSNSRTGGTDTQYF.

The J gene is TRBJ2-1, the V gene TRBV29-1. Germline V CDR1 and CDR2: SQVTM, ANQGSEA. The CDR3 spans 14 residues. The CDR3 spells CSVGGTASYNEQFF.

The chain has TRBV7-9 and TRBJ2-5. The CDR3 runs 13 residues. The V gene's germline CDR1 is SEHNR and CDR2 FQNEAQ (reference sequence). This chain's CDR3 is CASSLVVGETQYF.

The chain is built from TRBV7-9 and TRBJ2-1; as DNA is missing, the TRBD1 call by TCRdb cannot be tested. Germline V gene data show CDR1 as SEHNR and CDR2 as FQNEAQ (reference sequence). The CDR3 length is 12 residues. The CDR3 protein is CASSFTGVEQFF. Based on the CDR3 plus reference TRBV7-9 and TRBJ2-1, the full variable domain is DTGVSQNPRHKITKRGQNVTFRCDPISEHNRLYWYRQTLGQGPEFLTYFQNEAQLEKSRLLSDRFSAERPKGSFSTLEIQRTEQGDSAMYLCASSFTGVEQFFGPGTRLTVL.

The J gene is TRBJ2-7, the V gene TRBV20-1; checking the TCRdb D call of TRBD1 is not possible without DNA. This CDR3 has 15 residues. CDR1 and CDR2 from the germline V gene are DFQATT and SNEGSKA (reference sequence). CDR3 sequence reads: CSARSRGQVLYEQYF.

J is TRBJ2-2 and V is TRBV15; there is no DNA to check the TCRdb D call of TRBD1. CDR3 length equals 15 residues. The germline gives CDR1 LNHNV, CDR2 YYDKDF (reference sequence). Here the CDR3 reads CATSSPNRVSGELFF.

V usage is TRBV20-1 and J usage is TRBJ2-1; TCRdb gives TRBD2 as the D gene, but with no DNA this cannot be confirmed. The CDR3 covers 15 residues. Germline lookup yields CDR1 DFQATT and CDR2 SNEGSKA (reference sequence). CDR3 in amino acids: CSARDLSGLDNEQFF.

The CDR3 protein is CASSIIGYNEQFF. This rearrangement joins TRBV19 to TRBJ2-1. CDR1 LNHDA and CDR2 SQIVND come from the germline V gene (reference sequence). This CDR3 is 13 amino acids long. The full variable domain, completed using reference TRBV19 and TRBJ2-1, is DGGITQSPKYLFRKEGQNVTLSCEQNLNHDAMYWYRQDPGQGLRLIYYSQIVNDFQKGDIAEGYSVSREKKESFPLTVTSAQKNPTAFYLCASSIIGYNEQFFGPGTRLTVL.

The chain is built from TRBV3-1 and TRBJ2-1; TCRdb names TRBD2, which stays unverified in the absence of DNA. This CDR3 is 15 amino acids long. Germline values: CDR1 LGHDT, CDR2 YNNKEL (reference sequence). CDR3: CASSQDGAPYNEQFF.